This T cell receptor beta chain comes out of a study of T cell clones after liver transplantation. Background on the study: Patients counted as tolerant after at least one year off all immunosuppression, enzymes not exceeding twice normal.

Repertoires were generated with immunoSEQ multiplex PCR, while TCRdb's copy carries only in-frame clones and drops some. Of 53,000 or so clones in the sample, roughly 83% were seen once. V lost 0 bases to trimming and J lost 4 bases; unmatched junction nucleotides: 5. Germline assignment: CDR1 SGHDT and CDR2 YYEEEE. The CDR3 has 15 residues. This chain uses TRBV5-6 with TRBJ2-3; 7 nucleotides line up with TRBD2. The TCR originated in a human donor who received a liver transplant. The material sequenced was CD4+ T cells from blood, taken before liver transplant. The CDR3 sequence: CASSLVGGNADTQYF. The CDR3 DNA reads TGTGCCAGCAGCTTGGTGGGAGGGAACGCAGATACGCAGTATTTT.